Described below is a single TCR beta chain sequence and its context. V dropped 5 bases and J dropped 7 bases, with 14 bases sitting between them. There are 14 residues in the CDR3. These data belong to a study of response to subunit inactivated influenza vaccine. TCRdb reprocessed the RT-PCR reads with MiXCR, giving one entry per CDR3 protein. The sample lists over 450,000 distinct CDR3 sequences, 10% to 15% seen once, with less than 15% in the top ten. The receptor comes from a man aged 50 or older who received an inactivated influenza vaccine. The sequencing here drew on PBMCs from blood, taken 35 to 45 days after vaccination. The rearrangement uses TRBV12-3 or TRBV12-4 and TRBJ2-2; no definite D call. The CDR3, as DNA: TGTGCCAGCAGTCCCGGCTGGAAAGGCGGGGAGCTGTTTTTT. Translated: CASSPGWKGGELFF.